This T cell receptor beta chain was sequenced in a study of cytomegalovirus exposure and HLA in healthy donors. Trimming cost V 5 bases and J 4 bases; bases outside gene matches: 9. CDR1 is MDHEN and CDR2 is SYDVKM in the germline V gene. The CDR3 covers 16 residues. PCR was performed using 60 Vbeta and 13 Jbeta primers. Profiling relied on immunoSEQ multiplex PCR, and the TCRdb table lists in-frame clones only, not all of them. The data contain under 200,000 clones, 70% to 80% of them singletons. Specimen: PBMCs. This TCR came from a man between 50 and 59 years old in good health and CMV-seropositive. The chain joins TRBV28 to TRBJ1-3; 9 nucleotides line up with TRBD1. CDR3: CASSPNRGQGGNTIYF. The DNA of the CDR3 is TGTGCCAGCAGTCCCAACAGGGGGCAGGGGGGAAACACCATATATTTT.